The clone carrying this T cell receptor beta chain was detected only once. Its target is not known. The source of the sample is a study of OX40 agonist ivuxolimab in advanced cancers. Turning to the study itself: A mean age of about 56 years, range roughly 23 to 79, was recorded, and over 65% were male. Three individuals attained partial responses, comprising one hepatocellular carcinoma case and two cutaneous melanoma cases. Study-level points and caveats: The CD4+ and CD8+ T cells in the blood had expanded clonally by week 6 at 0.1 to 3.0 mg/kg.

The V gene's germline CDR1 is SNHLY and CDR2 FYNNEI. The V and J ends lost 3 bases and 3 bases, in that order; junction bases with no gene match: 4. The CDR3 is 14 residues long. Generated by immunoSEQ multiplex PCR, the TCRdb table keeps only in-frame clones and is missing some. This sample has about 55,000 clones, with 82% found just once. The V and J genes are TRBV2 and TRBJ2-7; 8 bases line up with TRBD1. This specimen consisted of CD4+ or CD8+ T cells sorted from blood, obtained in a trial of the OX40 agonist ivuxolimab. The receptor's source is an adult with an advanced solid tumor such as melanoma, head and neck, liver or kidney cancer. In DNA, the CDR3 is TGTGCCAGCAGTGACAGGGGGCTAGTCTACGAGCAGTACTTC. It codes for CASSDRGLVYEQYF.